This T cell receptor (beta chain) was sequenced in a study of technical replicates of blood from a handful of donors. Sequencing was performed with immunoSEQ multiplex PCR; in TCRdb, only in-frame clones are kept and a portion is missing. Among tens of thousands of clones listed, 95% to 97% were seen once. Specimen: T cells isolated from PBMCs. The receptor was derived from a human donor in good health.

DNA for the CDR3: TGTGCCAGCAGCCCGACTGCCGGCGGGAATGAGCAGTTCTTC. Translated: CASSPTAGGNEQFF. The genes are TRBV6-5 and TRBJ2-1; D possibly corresponds to TRBD2 (5 bases). The germline V and J ends were trimmed by 6 bases and 7 bases, with 16 bases remaining between them. Germline V gene sequence: CDR1 MNHEY, CDR2 SVGAGI. The CDR3 extends over 14 amino acids.